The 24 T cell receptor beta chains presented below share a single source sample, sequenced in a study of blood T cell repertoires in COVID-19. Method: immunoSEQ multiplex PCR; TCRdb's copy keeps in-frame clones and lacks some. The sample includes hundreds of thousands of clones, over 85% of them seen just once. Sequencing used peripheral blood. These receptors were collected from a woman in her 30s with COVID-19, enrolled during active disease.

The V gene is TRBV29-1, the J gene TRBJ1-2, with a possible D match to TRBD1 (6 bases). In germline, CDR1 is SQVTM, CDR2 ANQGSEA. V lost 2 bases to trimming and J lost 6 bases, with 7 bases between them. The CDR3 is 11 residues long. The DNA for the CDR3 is TGCAGCGTTGAATCAGGGGATGGCTACACCTTC. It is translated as CSVESGDGYTF.

The CDR3 DNA is TGTGCCAGCAGCTTGAATGGGGACAGGGGGTCTGGAAACACCATATATTTT. Its protein is CASSLNGDRGSGNTIYF. The chain recombines TRBV5-4 with TRBJ1-3; the match to TRBD1 covers 11 bases. Germline assignment: CDR1 SGHNT and CDR2 YYREEE (reference sequence). J gave up 1 base and V 1 base, and 4 bases lay outside the gene matches. CDR3 length: 17 residues.

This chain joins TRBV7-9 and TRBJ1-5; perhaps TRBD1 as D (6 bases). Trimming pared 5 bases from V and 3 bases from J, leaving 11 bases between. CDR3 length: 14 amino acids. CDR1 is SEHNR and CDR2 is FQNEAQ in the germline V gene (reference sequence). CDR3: CASSPGQHNQPQHF. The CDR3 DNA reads TGTGCCAGCAGCCCAGGACAGCACAATCAGCCCCAGCATTTT.

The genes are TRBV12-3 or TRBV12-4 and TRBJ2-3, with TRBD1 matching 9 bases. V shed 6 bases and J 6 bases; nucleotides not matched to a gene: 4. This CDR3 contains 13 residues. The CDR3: CASRDRGGDTQYF. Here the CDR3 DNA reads TGTGCCAGCAGGGACAGGGGTGGGGATACGCAGTATTTT.

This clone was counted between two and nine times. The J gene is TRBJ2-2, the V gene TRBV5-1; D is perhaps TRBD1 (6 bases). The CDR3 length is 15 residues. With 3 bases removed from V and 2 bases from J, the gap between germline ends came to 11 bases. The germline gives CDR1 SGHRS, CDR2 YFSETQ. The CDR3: CASSSGQPNTGELFF. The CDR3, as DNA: TGCGCCAGCAGCTCAGGACAGCCCAACACCGGGGAGCTGTTTTTT.

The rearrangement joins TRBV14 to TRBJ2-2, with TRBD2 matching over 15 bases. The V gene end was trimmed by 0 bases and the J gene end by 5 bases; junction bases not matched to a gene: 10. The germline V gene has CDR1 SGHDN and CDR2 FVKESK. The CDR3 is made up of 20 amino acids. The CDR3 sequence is CASSQDLGLAGGQRTGELFF. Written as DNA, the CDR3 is TGTGCCAGCAGCCAAGATCTGGGACTAGCGGGGGGCCAGAGAACCGGGGAGCTGTTTTTT.

The CDR3 region has the DNA TGCGCCAGCAGCCTACCGGGACTAGCGGGGCGTGCAGATACGCAGTATTTT. This translates into CASSLPGLAGRADTQYF. The gene calls are TRBV5-1 and TRBJ2-3, with 13 bases that match TRBD2. The germline V gene encodes CDR1 SGHRS and CDR2 YFSETQ. V lost 4 bases and J lost 4; bases outside the gene matches: 9. The CDR3 consists of 17 residues.

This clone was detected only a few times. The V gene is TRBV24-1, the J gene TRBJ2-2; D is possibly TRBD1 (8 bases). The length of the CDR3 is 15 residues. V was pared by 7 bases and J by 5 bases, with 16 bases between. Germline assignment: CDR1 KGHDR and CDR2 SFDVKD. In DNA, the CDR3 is TGTGCCACCAGACCGACAGGGGAGGGGACCGGGGAGCTGTTTTTT. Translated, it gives CATRPTGEGTGELFF.

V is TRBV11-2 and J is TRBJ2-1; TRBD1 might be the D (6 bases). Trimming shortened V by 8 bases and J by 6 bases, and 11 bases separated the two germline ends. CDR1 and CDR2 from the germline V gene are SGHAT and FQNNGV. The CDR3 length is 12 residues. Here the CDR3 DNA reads TGTGCCAGCCAGTGGGGGCCCAATGAGCAGTTCTTC. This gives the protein CASQWGPNEQFF.

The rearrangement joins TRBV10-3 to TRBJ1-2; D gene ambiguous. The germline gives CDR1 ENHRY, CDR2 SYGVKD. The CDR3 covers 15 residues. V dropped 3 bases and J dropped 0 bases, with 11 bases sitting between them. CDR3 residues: CAISEVTLANYGYTF. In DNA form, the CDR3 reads TGTGCCATCAGTGAAGTGACTCTAGCTAACTATGGCTACACCTTC.

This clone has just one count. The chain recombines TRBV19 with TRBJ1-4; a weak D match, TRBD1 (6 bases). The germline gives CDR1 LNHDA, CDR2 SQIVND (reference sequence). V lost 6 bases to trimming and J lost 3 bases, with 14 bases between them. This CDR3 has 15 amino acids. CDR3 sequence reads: CASSTGSFANEKLFF. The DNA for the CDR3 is TGTGCCAGTAGCACAGGGAGCTTCGCTAATGAAAAACTGTTTTTT.

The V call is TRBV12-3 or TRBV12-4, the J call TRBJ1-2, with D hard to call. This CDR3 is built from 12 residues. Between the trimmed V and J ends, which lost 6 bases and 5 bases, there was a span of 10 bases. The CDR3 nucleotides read TGTGCCAGCAGCCCTTCGGAGTATGGCTACACCTTC. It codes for CASSPSEYGYTF.

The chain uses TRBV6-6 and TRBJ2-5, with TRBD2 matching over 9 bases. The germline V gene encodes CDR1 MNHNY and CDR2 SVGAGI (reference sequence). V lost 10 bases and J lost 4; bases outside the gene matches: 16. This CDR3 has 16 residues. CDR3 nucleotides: TGTGCCACCCTGCCGTGGAGCGGGGGGCCGGTAGAGACCCAGTACTTC. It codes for CATLPWSGGPVETQYF.

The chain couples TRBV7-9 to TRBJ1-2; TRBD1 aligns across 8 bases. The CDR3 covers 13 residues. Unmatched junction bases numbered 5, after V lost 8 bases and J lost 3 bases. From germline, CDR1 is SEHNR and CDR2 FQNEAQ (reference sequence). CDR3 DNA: TGTGCCAGCCCAGGGGGCCGGGACTATGGCTACACCTTC. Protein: CASPGGRDYGYTF. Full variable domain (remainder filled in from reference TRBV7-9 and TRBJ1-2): DTGVSQNPRHKITKRGQNVTFRCDPISEHNRLYWYRQTLGQGPEFLTYFQNEAQLEKSRLLSDRFSAERPKGSFSTLEIQRTEQGDSAMYLCASPGGRDYGYTFGSGTRLTVV.

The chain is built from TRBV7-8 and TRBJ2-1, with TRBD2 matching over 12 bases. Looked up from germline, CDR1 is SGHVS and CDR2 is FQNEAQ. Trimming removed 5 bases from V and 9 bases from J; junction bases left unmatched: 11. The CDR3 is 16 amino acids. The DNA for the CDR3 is TGTGCCAGCAGCCTTAATCTAGCGGGGGGGCGGAGTGAGCAGTTCTTC. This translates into CASSLNLAGGRSEQFF.

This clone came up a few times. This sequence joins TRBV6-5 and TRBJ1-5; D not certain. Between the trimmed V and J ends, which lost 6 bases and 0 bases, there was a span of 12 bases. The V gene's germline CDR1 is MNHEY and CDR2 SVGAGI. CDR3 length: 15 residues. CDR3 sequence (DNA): TGTGCCAGCAGACTACAACTTTATAGCAATCAGCCCCAGCATTTT. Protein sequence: CASRLQLYSNQPQHF.

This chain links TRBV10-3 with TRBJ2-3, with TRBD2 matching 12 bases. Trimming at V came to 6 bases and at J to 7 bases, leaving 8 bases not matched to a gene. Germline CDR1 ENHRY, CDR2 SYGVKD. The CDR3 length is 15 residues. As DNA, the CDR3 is TGTGCCATCAGCGGACTAGCGGGGTGGGATTATACGCAGTATTTT. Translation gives CAISGLAGWDYTQYF.

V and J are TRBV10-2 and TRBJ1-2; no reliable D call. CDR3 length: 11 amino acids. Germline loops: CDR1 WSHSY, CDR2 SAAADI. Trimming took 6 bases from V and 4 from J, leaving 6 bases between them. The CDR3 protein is CASSPSYGYTF. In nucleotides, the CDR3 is TGCGCCAGCAGCCCCAGCTATGGCTACACCTTC.

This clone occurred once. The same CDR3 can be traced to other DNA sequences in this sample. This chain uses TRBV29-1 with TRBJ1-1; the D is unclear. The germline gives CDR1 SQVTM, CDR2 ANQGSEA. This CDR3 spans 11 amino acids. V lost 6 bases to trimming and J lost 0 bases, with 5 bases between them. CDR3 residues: CSVPLNTEAFF. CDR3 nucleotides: TGCAGCGTCCCCTTGAACACTGAAGCTTTCTTT.

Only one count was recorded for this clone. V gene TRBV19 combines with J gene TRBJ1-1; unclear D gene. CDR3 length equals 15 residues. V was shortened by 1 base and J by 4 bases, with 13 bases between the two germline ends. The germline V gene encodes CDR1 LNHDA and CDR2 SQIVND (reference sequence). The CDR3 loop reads CASSIGARRPTEAFF. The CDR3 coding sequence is TGTGCCAGTAGTATAGGGGCCAGGCGTCCCACTGAAGCTTTCTTT.

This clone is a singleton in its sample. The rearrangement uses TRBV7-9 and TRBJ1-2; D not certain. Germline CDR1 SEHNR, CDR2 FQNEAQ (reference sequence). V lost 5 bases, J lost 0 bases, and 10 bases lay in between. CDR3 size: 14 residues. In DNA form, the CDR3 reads TGTGCCAGCAGCCTTAGCGGGGCTAACTATGGCTACACCTTC. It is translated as CASSLSGANYGYTF.

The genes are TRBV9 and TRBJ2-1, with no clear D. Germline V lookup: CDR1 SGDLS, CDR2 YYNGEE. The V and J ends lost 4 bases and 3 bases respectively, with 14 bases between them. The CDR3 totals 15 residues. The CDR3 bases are TGTGCCAGCAGCTCCCGACAAACCTTCTACAATGAGCAGTTCTTC. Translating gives CASSSRQTFYNEQFF.

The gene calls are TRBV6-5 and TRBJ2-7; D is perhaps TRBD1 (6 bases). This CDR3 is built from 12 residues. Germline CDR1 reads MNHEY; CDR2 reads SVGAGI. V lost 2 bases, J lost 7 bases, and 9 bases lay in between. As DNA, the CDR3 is TGTGCCAGCAGTTACGCAGGGGCTGAGCAGTACTTC. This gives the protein CASSYAGAEQYF.

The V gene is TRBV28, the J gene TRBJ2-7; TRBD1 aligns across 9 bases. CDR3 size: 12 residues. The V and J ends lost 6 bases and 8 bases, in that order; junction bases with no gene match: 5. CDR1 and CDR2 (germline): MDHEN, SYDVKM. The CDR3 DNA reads TGTGCCAGCAGGCGGACAGGGGTGCAGCAGTACTTC. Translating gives CASRRTGVQQYF.